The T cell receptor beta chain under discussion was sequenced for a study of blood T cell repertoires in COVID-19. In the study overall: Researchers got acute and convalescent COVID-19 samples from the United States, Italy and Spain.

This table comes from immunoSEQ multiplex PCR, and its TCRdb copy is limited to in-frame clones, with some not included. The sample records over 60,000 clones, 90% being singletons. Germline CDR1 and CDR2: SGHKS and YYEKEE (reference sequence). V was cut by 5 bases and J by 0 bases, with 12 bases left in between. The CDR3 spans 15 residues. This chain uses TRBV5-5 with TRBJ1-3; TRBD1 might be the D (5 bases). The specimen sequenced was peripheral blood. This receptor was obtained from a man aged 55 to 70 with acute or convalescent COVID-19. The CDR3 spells CASSYAGHSGNTIYF. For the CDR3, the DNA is TGTGCCAGCAGTTATGCAGGGCACTCTGGAAACACCATATATTTT.